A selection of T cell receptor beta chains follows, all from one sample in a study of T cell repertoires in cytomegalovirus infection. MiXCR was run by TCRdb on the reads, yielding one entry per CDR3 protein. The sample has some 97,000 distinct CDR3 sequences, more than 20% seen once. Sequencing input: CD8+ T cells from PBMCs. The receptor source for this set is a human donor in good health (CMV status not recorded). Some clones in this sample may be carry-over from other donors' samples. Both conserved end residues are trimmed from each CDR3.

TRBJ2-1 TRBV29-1 SVEPVTPYNEQF
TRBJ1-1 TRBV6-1 ASSTIRTGEEAF
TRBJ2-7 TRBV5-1 ASSLASSGNYEQY
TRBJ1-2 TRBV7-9 ASIRRRGVEYGYT
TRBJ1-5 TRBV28 ASSLVGAPGVQPQH
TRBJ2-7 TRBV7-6 ASSLVKGLTYEQY
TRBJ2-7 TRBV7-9 AGAEGAKEQY
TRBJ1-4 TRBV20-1 SVGHAEKLF
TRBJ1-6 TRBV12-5 ASGLVRRGLGSPLH
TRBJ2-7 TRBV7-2 ASSHDWGGYEQY
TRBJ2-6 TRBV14 ASSQWRTGPIAGANVLT
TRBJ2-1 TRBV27 ATGGGGGNEQF
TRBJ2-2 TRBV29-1 SVEDESAYTGELF
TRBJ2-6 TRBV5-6 ASQGRGAGANVLT
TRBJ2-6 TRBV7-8 ASSLPRTSPGANVLT
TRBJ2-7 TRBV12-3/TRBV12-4 ASSSGALSYEQY
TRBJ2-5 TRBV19 ASSTLRGVETQY
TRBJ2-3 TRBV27 ASSLGRANTDTQY
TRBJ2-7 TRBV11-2 ASSLVASGSYEQY
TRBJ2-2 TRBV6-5 ASSYSGRPTNTGELF
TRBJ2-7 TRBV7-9 ASSARTGNVYEQY
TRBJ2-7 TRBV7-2 ASSLTSGSDEQY
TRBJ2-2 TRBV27 ASSLSSGDLANTGELF
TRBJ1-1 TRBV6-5 ASSYSQGAGTEAF
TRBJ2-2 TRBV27 ASRPGLVSGELF
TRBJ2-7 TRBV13 ASSFASGDHETYEQY
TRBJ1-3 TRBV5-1 ASSFLGDEGV
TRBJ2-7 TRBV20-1 SATLPGQAYEQY
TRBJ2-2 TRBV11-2 ASSLSGANTGELF
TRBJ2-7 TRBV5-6 ASSSGTGLFT
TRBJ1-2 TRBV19 ASSMSENYGYT
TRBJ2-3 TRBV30 AWGRTATDTQY
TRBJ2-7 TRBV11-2 ASSLDYSYEQY
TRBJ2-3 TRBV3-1 ASSPPDSLGTQY
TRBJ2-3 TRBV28 ASSRQRAVVPDTQY
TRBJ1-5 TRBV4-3 ASSQAGRRDQPQH
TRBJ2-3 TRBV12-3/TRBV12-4 ASSGGVVKTQY
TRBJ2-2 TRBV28 ASSFKAAANTGELF
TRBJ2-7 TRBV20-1 SAPGLAGGQWEQY
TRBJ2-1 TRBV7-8 ASSLIWAGGDEQF
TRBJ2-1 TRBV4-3 ASSQDRAFVYEQF
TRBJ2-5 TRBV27 ASSDGLAGGPGQETQY
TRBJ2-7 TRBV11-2 ASSQEQGSSYEQY
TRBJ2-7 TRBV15 ATSRTPTDSYEQY
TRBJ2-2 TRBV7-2 ASSLGQNTGELF
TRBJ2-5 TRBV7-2 ASSFIPVQETQY
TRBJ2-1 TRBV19 ASSGDGHNEQF
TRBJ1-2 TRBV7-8 ASSLDGTLREYGYT
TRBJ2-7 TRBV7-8 ASSHPWGVRAGYEQY
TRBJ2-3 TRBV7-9 ASSRTGPGPDTQY
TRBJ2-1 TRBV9 ASSPSSGTSYNEQF
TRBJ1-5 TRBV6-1 ASSGEVHQPQH
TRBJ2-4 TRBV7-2 ASSPSGTNIQY
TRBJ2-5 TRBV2 ASSEIRDSQETQY
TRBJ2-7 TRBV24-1 ATSESRDSYEQY
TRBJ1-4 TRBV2 ASRDGGWQGEKLF
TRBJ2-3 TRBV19 ASTSGSGSDTQY
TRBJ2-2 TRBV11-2 ASSLDREIFMVTGELF
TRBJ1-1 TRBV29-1 SVEDSETEAF
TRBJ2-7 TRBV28 ASTSPRLGGYEQY